There are many counts of the clone carrying this T cell receptor beta chain. Its antigen is still unknown. Germline loops: CDR1 KGHDR, CDR2 SFDVKD. With 9 bases clipped from V and 0 bases from J, the junction kept 10 bases outside the gene matches. The CDR3 is made up of 16 amino acids. This record belongs to a study of T cells in Graves' hyperthyroidism and ophthalmopathy. Study-level points and caveats: Stable hyperthyroidism was told apart from ophthalmopathy by a model built on 13 V-J features. Blood also contained most expanded thyroid clonotypes above 0.001.

TCR beta CDR3 regions were amplified from RNA. With the HTBI primer set, the TCR CDR3 went through a first round of RT-PCR. MiXCR, run by TCRdb on the multiplex PCR reads, gives a single entry per CDR3 protein. This sample has about 480,000 distinct CDR3 sequences, with approximately 25% found just once. The chain links TRBV24-1 to TRBJ1-1, with 9 bases matching TRBD1. Material: blood. This clonotype originated in a woman aged 25 to 39 with Graves' ophthalmopathy. CDR3 protein: CATCSGTGKMNTEAFF. The CDR3 nucleotides read TGTGCCACCTGCTCCGGGACAGGGAAAATGAACACTGAAGCTTTCTTT.